This T cell receptor beta chain was identified during a study of vaccination effects on CD4 cells after COVID-19. Overall study: Prior to sequencing, the ViraFEST assay stimulated PBMC with viral peptide pools, which expanded the antigen-specific CD4+ T cells. Sampling occurred a median 72 days post second dose, range 14 to 241.

Sequencing used immunoSEQ multiplex PCR; TCRdb keeps in-frame clones, though not all of them. The table shows about 66,000 clones, with roughly four fifths occurring only once. CDR3 length equals 15 residues. V was shortened by 4 bases and J by 3 bases, with 16 bases between the two germline ends. The germline V gene encodes CDR1 SGHRS and CDR2 YFSETQ. Study outcomes and limitations: At late timepoints after vaccination, vaccine- and infection-induced clones shrank markedly.

Cultured cells yielded isolated CD4+ T cells after 10 to 11 days. Subjects were given two BNT162b2 or mRNA-1273 vaccine doses. Nobody among the vaccine recipients had prior SARS-CoV-2 infection (nucleocapsid antibodies were negative). Turning to this clone: The antigen remains undetermined.

The chain recombines TRBV5-1 with TRBJ1-1; perhaps TRBD1 as D (5 bases). The source is a human donor who received a COVID-19 vaccine. Sequences were derived from CD4+ T cells from PBMCs cultured without peptide, sampled after COVID-19 vaccination. For the CDR3, the DNA is TGCGCCAGCAGCCAGGATTGGGGGGGGGACACTGAAGCTTTCTTT. The encoded protein is CASSQDWGGDTEAFF.